This entry features one T cell receptor (beta chain) sequence. Its target is unknown. TCR beta CDR3 regions were amplified from RNA transcripts. Researchers ran a first-round RT-PCR on the TCR CDR3 using the HTBI primer set. TCRdb re-derived calls from the multiplex PCR reads in MiXCR, one entry per CDR3 protein. This sample has 500,000 or so distinct CDR3 sequences, with around 16% found just once. Germline trimming cut 10 bases from V and 1 base from J; bases unmatched to any gene: 8. This CDR3 has 14 amino acids. Per the germline V gene, CDR1 is SGHTA and CDR2 is FQGNSA. The sample belongs to a study of T cells in Graves' hyperthyroidism and ophthalmopathy. Whole-study context: Prior to any treatment, at the point of initial diagnosis, peripheral blood was collected. General study results and limits: Before onset, ophthalmopathy was predicted by the model a median roughly 6.8 months earlier.

The clonotype originates from a woman in her 30s with Graves' ophthalmopathy. This chain connects TRBV7-2 to TRBJ2-3, with 7 bases that match TRBD2. Sequencing was performed on blood. The CDR3 spells CATGGGVGTDTQYF. Here the CDR3 DNA reads TGTGCCACTGGGGGGGGAGTGGGCACAGATACGCAGTATTTT. Together with reference TRBV7-2 and TRBJ2-3, the CDR3 gives the full variable domain: GAGVSQSPSNKVTEKGKDVELRCDPISGHTALYWYRQSLGQGLEFLIYFQGNSAPDKSGLPSDRFSAERTGGSVSTLTIQRTQQEDSAVYLCATGGGVGTDTQYFGPGTRLTVL.